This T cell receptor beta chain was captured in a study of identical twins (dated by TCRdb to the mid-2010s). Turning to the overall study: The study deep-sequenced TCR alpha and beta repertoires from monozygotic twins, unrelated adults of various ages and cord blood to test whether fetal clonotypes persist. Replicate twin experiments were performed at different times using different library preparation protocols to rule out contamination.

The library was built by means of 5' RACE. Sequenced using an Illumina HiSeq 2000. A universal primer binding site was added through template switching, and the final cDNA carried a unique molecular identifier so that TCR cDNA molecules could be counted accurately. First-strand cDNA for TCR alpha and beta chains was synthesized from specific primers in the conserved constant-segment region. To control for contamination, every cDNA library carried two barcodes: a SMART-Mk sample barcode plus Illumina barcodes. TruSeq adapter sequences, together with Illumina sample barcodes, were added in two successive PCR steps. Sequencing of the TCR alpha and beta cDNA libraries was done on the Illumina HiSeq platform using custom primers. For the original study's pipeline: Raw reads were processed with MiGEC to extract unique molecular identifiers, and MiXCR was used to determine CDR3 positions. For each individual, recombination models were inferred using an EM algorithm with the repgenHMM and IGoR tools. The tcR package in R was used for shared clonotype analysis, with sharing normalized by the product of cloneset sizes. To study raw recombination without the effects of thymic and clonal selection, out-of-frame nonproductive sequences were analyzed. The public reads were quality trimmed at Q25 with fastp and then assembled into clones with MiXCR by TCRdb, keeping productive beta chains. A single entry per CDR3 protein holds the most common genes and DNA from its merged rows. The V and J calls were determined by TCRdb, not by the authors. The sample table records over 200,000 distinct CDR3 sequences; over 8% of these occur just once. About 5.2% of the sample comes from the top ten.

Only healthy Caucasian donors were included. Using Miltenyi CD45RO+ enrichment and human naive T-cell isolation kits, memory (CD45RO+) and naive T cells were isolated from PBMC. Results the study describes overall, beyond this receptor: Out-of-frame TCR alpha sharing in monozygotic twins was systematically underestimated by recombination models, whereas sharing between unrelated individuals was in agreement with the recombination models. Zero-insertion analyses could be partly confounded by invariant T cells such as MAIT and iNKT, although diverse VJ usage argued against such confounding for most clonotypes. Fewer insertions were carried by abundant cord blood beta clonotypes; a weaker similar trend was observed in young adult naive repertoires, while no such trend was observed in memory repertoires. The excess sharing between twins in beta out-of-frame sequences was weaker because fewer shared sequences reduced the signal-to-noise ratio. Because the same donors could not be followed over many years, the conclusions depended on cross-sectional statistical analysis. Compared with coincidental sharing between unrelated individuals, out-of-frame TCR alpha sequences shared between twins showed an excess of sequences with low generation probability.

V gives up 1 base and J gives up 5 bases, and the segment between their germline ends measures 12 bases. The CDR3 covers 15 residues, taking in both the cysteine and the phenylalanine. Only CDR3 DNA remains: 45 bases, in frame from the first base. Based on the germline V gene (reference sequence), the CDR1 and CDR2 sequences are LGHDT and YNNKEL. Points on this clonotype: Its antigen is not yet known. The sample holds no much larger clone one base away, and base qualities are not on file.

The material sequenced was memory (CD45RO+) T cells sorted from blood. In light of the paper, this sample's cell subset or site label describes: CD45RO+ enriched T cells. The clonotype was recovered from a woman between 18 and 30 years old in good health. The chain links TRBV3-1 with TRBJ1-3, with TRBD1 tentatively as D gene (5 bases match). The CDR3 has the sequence CASSQGRQGRNTIYF. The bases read TGTGCCAGCAGCCAAGGGCGCCAGGGAAGAAACACCATATATTTT. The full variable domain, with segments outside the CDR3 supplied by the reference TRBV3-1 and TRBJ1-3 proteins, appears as DTAVSQTPKYLVTQMGNDKSIKCEQNLGHDTMYWYKQDSKKFLKIMFSYNNKELIINETVPNRFSPKSPDKAHLNLHINSLELGDSAVYFCASSQGRQGRNTIYFGEGSWLTVV.